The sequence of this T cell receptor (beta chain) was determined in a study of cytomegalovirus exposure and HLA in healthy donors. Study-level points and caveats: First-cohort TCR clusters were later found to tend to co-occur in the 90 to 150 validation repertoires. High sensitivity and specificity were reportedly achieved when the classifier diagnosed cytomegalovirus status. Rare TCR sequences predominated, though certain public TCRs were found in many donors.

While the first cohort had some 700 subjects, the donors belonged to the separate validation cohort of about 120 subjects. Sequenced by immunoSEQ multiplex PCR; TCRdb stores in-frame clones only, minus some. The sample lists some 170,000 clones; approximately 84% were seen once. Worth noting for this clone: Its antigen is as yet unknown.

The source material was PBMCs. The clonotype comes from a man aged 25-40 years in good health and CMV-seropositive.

CDR3 sequence: CAWNLDTYYGYTF. CDR3 in DNA: TGTGCCTGGAACCTGGACACTTACTATGGCTACACCTTC. The chain has TRBV30 and TRBJ1-2; weak D call: TRBD1 (5 bases). CDR1 is GTSNPN, CDR2 SVGIG, per germline (reference sequence). This CDR3 comprises 13 residues. Trimming cost V 4 bases and J 3 bases, with 12 bases left between them.